The clone carrying this T cell receptor beta chain was seen a handful of times. Antigen: not known. TCRdb itself ran the reads through MiXCR, one entry per CDR3 protein. The sample contains approximately 120,000 distinct CDR3 sequences, 25% to 35% of which appear only once. This CDR3 region has 12 residues. The germline V gene has CDR1 MGHDK and CDR2 SYGVNS. Deletions cut 5 bases from V and 8 bases from J, with 7 bases between. The sample comes from a study of T cell repertoires in cytomegalovirus infection. Study conclusions and caveats: What dominated the ex vivo response were HLA-C-restricted CMV-specific TCR beta clonotypes.

The V gene is TRBV25-1, the J gene TRBJ1-6; D gene uncertain. Sequences were derived from CD8+ T cells from cultured PBMCs, sampled from culture after CMV antigen stimulation. This receptor was taken from a human donor in good health (CMV status not recorded). Some clones in this sample may be carry-over from other donors' samples. CDR3 coding DNA: TGTGCCAGCAGTATGTGGGATTCACCCCTCCACTTT. It encodes CASSMWDSPLHF.